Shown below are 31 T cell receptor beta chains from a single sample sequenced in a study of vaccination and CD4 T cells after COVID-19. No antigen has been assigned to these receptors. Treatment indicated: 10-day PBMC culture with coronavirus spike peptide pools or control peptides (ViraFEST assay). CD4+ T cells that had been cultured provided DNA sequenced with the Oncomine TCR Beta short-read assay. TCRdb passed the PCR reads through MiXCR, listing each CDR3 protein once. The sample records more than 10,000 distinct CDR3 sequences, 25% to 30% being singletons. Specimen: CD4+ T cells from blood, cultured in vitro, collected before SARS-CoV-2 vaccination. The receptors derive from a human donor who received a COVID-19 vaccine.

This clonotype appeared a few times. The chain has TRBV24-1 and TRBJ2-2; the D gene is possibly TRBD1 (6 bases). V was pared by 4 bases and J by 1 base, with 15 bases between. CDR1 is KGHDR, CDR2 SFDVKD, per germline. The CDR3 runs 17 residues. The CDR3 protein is CATSDPTGTLNTGELFF. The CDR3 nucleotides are TGTGCCACCAGTGACCCCACCGGGACATTGAACACCGGGGAGCTGTTTTTT.

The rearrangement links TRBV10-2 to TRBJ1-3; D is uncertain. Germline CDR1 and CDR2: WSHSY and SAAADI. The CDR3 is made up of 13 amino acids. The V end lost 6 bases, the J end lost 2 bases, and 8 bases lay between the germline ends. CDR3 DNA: TGCGCCAGCAGGAGTTGGACTGGAAACACCATATATTTT. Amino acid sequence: CASRSWTGNTIYF.

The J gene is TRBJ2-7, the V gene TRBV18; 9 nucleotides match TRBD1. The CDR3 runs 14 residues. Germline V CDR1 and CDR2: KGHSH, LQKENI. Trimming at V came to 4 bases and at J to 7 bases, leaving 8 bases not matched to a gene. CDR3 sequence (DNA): TGTGCCAGCTCACGGGACAGGGCGGCTTGGGAGCAGTACTTC. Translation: CASSRDRAAWEQYF. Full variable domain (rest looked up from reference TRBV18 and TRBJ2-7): NAGVMQNPRHLVRRRGQEARLRCSPMKGHSHVYWYRQLPEEGLKFMVYLQKENIIDESGMPKERFSAEFPKEGPSILRIQQVVRGDSAAYFCASSRDRAAWEQYFGPGTRLTVT.

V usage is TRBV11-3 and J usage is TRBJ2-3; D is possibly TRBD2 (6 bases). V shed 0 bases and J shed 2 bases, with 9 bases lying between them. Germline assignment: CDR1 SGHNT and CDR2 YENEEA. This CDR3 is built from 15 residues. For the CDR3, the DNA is TGTGCCAGCAGCTTAGAGAGCGGGCTCACAGATACGCAGTATTTT. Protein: CASSLESGLTDTQYF.

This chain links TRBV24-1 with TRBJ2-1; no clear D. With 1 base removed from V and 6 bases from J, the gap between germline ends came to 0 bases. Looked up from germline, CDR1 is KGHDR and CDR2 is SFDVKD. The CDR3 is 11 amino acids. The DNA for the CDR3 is TGTGCCACCAGTGATTTCAATGAGCAGTTCTTC. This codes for CATSDFNEQFF.

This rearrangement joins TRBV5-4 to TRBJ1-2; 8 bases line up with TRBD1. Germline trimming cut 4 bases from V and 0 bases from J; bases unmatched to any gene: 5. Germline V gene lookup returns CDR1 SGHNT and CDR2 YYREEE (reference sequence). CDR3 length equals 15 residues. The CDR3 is CASSAYRGTNYGYTF. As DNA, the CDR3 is TGTGCCAGCAGCGCCTACAGGGGGACTAACTATGGCTACACCTTC.

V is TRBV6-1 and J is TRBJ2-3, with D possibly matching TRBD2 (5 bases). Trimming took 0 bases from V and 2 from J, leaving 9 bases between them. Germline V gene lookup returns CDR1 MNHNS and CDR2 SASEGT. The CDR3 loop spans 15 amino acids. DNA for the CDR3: TGTGCCAGCAGTGAAGCGAGGGTAGACACAGATACGCAGTATTTT. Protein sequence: CASSEARVDTDTQYF.

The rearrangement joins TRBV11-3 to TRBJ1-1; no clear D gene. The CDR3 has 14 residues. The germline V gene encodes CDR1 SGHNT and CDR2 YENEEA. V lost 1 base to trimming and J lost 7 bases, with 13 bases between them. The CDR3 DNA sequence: TGTGCCAGCAGCTTAGCGGAAGGAATACTTGAAGCTTTCTTT. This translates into CASSLAEGILEAFF.

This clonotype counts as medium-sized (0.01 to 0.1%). Here the CDR3 DNA reads TGTGCCAGCAGCTTTCTAGCGGGGGGCTCCTACGAGCAGTACTTC. Translated, it gives CASSFLAGGSYEQYF. The chain has TRBV7-2 and TRBJ2-7; 11 bases align to TRBD2. The V segment lost 3 bases and the J segment 0 bases; nucleotides outside the gene matches: 1. This CDR3 comprises 15 residues. Germline CDR1 SGHTA, CDR2 FQGNSA.

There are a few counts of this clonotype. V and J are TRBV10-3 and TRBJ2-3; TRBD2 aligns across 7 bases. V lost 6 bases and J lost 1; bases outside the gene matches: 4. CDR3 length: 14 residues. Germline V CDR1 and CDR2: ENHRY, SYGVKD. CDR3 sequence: CAIRGGGGTDTQYF. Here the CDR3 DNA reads TGTGCCATCAGGGGCGGGGGTGGCACAGATACGCAGTATTTT.

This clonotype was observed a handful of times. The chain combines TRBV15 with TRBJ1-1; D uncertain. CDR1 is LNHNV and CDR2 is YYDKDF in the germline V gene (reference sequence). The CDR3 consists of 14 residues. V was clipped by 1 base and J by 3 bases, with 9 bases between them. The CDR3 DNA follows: TGTGCCACCAGCAGAGGCCAAATCGACACTGAAGCTTTCTTT. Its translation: CATSRGQIDTEAFF.

CDR3 residues: CASTKGVGELFF. The CDR3 region has the DNA TGTGCCAGCACCAAAGGGGTAGGGGAGCTGTTTTTT. The V gene is TRBV6-1, the J gene TRBJ2-2; D perhaps matches TRBD1 (5 bases). Germline CDR1 reads MNHNS; CDR2 reads SASEGT. The CDR3 contains 12 residues. The V and J ends lost 7 bases and 8 bases respectively, with 11 bases between them.

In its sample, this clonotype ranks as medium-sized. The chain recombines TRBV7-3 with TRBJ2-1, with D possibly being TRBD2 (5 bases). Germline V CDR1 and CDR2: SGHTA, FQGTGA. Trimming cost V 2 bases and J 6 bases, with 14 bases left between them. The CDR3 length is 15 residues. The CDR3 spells CASSLGPSPGNEQFF. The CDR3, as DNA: TGTGCCAGCAGCTTAGGGCCTAGCCCGGGCAATGAGCAGTTCTTC.

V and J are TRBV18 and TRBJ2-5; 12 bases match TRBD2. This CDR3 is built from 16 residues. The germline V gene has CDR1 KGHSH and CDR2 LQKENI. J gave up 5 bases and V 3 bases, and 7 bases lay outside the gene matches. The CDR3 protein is CASSPTTSGGWETQYF. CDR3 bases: TGTGCCAGCTCACCGACGACTAGCGGGGGCTGGGAGACCCAGTACTTC. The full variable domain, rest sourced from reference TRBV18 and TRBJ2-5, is NAGVMQNPRHLVRRRGQEARLRCSPMKGHSHVYWYRQLPEEGLKFMVYLQKENIIDESGMPKERFSAEFPKEGPSILRIQQVVRGDSAAYFCASSPTTSGGWETQYFGPGTRLLVL.

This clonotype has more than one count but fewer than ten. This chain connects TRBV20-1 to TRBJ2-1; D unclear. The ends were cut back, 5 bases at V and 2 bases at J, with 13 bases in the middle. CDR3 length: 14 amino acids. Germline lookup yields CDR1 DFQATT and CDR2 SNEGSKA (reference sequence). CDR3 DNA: TGCAGTGCTCTAGGGTCAGCTACCTACAATGAGCAGTTCTTC. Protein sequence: CSALGSATYNEQFF.

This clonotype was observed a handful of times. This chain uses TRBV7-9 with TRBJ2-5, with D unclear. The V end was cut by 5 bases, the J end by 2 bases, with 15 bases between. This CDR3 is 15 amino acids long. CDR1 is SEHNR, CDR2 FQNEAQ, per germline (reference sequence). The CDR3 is CASSLEGRAQETQYF. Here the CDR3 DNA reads TGTGCCAGCAGCCTCGAAGGACGGGCACAAGAGACCCAGTACTTC.

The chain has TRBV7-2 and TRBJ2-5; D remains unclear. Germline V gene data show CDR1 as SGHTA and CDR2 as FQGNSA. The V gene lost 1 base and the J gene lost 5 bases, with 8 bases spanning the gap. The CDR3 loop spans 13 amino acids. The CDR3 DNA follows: TGTGCCAGCAGCTTAGAGTATCAGGAGACCCAGTACTTC. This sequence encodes CASSLEYQETQYF. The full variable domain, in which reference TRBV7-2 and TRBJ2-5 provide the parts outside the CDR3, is GAGVSQSPSNKVTEKGKDVELRCDPISGHTALYWYRQSLGQGLEFLIYFQGNSAPDKSGLPSDRFSAERTGGSVSTLTIQRTQQEDSAVYLCASSLEYQETQYFGPGTRLLVL.

CDR3 in DNA: TGTGCCAGCAGTTACTCGGCAGGGCGGGGAAACACCATATATTTT. Protein: CASSYSAGRGNTIYF. This chain links TRBV6-5 with TRBJ1-3; maybe TRBD1 (5 bases). Germline CDR1 is MNHEY and CDR2 is SVGAGI. The V end lost 0 bases, the J end lost 4 bases, and 10 bases lay between the germline ends. This CDR3 is built from 15 residues.

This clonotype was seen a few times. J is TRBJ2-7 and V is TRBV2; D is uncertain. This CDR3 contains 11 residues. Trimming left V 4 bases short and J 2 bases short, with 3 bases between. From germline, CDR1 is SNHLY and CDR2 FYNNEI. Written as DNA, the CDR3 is TGTGCCAGCAGTGTCCCCTACGAGCAGTACTTC. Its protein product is CASSVPYEQYF.

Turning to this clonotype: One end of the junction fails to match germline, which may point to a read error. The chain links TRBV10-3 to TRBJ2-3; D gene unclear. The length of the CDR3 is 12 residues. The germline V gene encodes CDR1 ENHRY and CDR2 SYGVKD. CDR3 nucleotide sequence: TGTGCCATCAGCCAGACTGGCGATAGGCAGTATTTT. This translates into CAISQTGDRQYF.

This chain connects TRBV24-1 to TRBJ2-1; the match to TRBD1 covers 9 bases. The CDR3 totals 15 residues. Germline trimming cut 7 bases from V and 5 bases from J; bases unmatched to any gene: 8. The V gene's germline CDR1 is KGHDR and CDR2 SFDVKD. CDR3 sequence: CATSVGDRDDNEQFF. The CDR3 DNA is TGTGCCACCAGCGTGGGGGACAGGGATGACAATGAGCAGTTCTTC.

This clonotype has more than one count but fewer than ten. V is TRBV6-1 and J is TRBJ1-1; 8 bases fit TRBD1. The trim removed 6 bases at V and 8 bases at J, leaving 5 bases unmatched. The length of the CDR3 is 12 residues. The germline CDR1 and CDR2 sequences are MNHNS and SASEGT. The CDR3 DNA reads TGTGCCAGCAGCCTGGACAGGGCCGAAGCTTTCTTT. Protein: CASSLDRAEAFF.

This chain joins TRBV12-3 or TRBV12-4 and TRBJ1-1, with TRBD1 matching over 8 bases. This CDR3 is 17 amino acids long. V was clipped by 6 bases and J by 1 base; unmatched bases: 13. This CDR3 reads CASRTSLAGTGNTEAFF. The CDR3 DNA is TGTGCCAGCAGGACCAGCCTCGCGGGGACAGGGAACACTGAAGCTTTCTTT.

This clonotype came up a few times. CDR3 bases: TGCAGTGCTAGTTTTACAGGGGGCATCGGGTACACTGAAGCTTTCTTT. This codes for CSASFTGGIGYTEAFF. J is TRBJ1-1 and V is TRBV20-1, with 9 bases fitting TRBD1. Per the germline V gene, CDR1 is DFQATT and CDR2 is SNEGSKA (reference sequence). V gave up 3 bases and J gave up 3 bases; unmatched junction bases: 11. This CDR3 has 16 residues.

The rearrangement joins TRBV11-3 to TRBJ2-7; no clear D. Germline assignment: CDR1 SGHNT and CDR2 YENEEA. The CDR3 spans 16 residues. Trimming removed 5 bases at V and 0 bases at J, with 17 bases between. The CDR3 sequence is CASSNPGGVDSYEQYF. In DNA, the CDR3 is TGTGCCAGCAGCAACCCCGGTGGGGTGGACTCCTACGAGCAGTACTTC.

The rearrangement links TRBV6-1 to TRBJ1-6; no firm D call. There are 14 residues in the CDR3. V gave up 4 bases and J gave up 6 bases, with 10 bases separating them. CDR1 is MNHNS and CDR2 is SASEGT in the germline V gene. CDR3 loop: CASSGRASNSPLHF. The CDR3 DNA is TGTGCCAGCAGTGGCCGGGCCTCTAATTCACCCCTCCACTTT.

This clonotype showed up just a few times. Here the CDR3 DNA reads TGCAGTGCTAGAGGGAGTTCTGGGGCCAACGTCCTGACTTTC. It encodes CSARGSSGANVLTF. V gene TRBV20-1 combines with J gene TRBJ2-6; no firm D call. This CDR3 spans 14 amino acids. Trimming took off 1 base at V and 1 base at J, with 5 bases between the two ends. Germline CDR1 and CDR2: DFQATT and SNEGSKA (reference sequence).

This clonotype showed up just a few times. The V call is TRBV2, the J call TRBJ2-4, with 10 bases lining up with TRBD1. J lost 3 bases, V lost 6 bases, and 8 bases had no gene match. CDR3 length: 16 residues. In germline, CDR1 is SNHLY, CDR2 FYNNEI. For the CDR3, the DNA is TGTGCCAGCAGAGCGACAGGGGGCGTCGGCAAAAACATTCAGTACTTC. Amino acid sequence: CASRATGGVGKNIQYF.

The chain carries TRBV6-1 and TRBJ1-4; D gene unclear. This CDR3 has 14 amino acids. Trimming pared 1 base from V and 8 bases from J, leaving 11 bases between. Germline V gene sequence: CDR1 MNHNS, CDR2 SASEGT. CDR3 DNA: TGTGCCAGCAGTGAAGACTTCAGTAGGGAAAAACTGTTTTTT. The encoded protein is CASSEDFSREKLFF.

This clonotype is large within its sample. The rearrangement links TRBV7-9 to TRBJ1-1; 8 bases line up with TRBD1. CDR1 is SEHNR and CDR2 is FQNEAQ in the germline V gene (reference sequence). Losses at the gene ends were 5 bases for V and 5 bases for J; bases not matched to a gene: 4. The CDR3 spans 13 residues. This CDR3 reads CASSRTGRTEAFF. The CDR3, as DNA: TGTGCCAGCAGCAGGACAGGGAGGACTGAAGCTTTCTTT. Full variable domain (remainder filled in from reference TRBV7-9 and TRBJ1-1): DTGVSQNPRHKITKRGQNVTFRCDPISEHNRLYWYRQTLGQGPEFLTYFQNEAQLEKSRLLSDRFSAERPKGSFSTLEIQRTEQGDSAMYLCASSRTGRTEAFFGQGTRLTVV.

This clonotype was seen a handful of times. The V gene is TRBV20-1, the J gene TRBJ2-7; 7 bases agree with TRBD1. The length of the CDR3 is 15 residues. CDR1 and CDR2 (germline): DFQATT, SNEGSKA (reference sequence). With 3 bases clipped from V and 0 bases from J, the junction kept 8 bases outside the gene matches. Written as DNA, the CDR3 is TGCAGTGCTAGGACGGGAACAGGGGCCTCCTACGAGCAGTACTTC. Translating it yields CSARTGTGASYEQYF.